The text below deals with one T cell receptor beta chain. This specimen belongs to a study of blood T cell repertoires in COVID-19. Study summary: For recovered donors of Cohort 3, there were two negative PCRs, clearance, or symptom resolution. Sites across the United States, Italy and Spain contributed samples from acute and convalescent COVID-19.

The CDR3 spans 12 residues. Trimming shortened V by 5 bases and J by 9 bases, and 8 bases separated the two germline ends. CDR1 and CDR2 (germline): SNHLY, FYNNEI. Authors' data handling: The assay estimated nucleated cells by amplifying reference gene primers. Sequencing used immunoSEQ multiplex PCR; TCRdb keeps in-frame clones, though not all of them. V, J and clone size were drawn from that table, and D and trimming were deduced from the DNA. The data show some 300,000 clones, approximately 90% seen once. The clonotype comes from an older woman in a cohort exposed to, infected with or recovered from COVID-19 (not recorded which). Sequences were obtained from PBMCs or T cells enriched from blood (not recorded which). V gene TRBV2 combines with J gene TRBJ1-6; D might be TRBD1 (5 bases). The CDR3 loop reads CASSRQSSPLHF. The CDR3 DNA follows: TGTGCCAGCAGTCGACAGAGTTCACCCCTCCACTTT.